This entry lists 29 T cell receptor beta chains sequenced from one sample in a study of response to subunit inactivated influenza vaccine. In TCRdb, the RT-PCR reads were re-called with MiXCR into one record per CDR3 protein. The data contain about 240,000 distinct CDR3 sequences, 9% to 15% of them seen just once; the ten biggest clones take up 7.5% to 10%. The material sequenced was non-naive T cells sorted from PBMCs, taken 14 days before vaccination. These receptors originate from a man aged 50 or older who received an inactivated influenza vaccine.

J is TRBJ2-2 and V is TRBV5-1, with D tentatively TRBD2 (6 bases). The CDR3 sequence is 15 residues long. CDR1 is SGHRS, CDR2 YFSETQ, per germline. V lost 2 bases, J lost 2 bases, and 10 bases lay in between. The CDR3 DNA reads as TGCGCCAGCAGCTTCAGGGAGGCCAACACCGGGGAGCTGTTTTTT. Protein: CASSFREANTGELFF.

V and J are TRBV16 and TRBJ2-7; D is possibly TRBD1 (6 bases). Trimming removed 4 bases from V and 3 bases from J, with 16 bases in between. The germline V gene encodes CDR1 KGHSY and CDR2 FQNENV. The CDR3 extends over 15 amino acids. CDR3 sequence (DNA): TGTGCCAGCAGCCCCAGGGGATCCCCTATCTACGAGCAGTACTTC. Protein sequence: CASSPRGSPIYEQYF.

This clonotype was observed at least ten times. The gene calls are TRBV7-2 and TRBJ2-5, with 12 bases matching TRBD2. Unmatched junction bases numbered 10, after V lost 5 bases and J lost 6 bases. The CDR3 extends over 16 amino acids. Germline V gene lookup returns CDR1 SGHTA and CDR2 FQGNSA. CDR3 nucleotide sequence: TGTGCCAGCAGCGCCCCTAGCGGGGGGGCCACAAAGACCCAGTACTTC. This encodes CASSAPSGGATKTQYF.

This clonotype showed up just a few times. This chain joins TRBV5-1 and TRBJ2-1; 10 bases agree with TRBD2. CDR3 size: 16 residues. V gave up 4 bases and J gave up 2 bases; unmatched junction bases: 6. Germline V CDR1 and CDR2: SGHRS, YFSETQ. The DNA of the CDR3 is TGCGCCAGCAGCATCGGACTAGCGGTAGCCTACAATGAGCAGTTCTTC. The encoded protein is CASSIGLAVAYNEQFF. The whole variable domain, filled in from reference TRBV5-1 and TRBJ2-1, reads KAGVTQTPRYLIKTRGQQVTLSCSPISGHRSVSWYQQTPGQGLQFLFEYFSETQRNKGNFPGRFSGRQFSNSRSEMNVSTLELGDSALYLCASSIGLAVAYNEQFFGPGTRLTVL.

The CDR3 DNA is TGCGCCAGCAGCTTGGGAGCTGGGACAGGGGTAACCGGGGAGCTGTTTTTT. This encodes CASSLGAGTGVTGELFF. The J gene is TRBJ2-2, the V gene TRBV5-1, with 10 positions matching TRBD1. The CDR3 sequence is 17 residues long. The J segment lost 5 bases and the V segment lost 0 bases, leaving 7 bases of the junction unmatched. Germline CDR1 and CDR2: SGHRS and YFSETQ.

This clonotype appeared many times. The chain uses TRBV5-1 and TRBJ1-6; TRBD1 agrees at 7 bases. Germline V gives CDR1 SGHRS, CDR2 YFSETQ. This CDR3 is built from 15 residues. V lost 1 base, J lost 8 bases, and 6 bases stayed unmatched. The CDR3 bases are TGCGCCAGCAGCTTGAATTGGCAGGGGGATTCACCCCTCCACTTT. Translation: CASSLNWQGDSPLHF.

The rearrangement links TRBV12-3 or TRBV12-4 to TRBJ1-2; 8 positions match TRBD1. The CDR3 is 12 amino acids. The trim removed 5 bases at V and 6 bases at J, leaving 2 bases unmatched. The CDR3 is CASSGTGHGYTF. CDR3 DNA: TGTGCCAGCAGTGGGACAGGCCATGGCTACACCTTC.

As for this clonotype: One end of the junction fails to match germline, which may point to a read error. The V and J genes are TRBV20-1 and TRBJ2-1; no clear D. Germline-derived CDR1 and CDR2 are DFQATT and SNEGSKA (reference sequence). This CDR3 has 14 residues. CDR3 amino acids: CSASPDIWANEQIF. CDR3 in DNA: TGCAGTGCTAGTCCAGATATTTGGGCGAATGAGCAGATCTTC.

CDR3 region: CASSVQGAKSPLHF. CDR3 nucleotide sequence: TGTGCCAGCAGCGTACAGGGGGCGAAGTCACCCCTCCACTTT. The V call is TRBV2, the J call TRBJ1-6; TRBD1 matches 9 bases. V was pared by 6 bases and J by 10 bases, with 7 bases of the junction left unmatched. The germline V gene encodes CDR1 SNHLY and CDR2 FYNNEI. This CDR3 is 14 amino acids long.

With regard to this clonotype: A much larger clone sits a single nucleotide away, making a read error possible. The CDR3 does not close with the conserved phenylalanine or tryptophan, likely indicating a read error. CDR3 loop: CSVKQQGNEQYY. The CDR3 DNA is TGCAGCGTCAAACAACAGGGGAACGAGCAGTACTAC. The chain combines TRBV29-1 with TRBJ2-7; 7 positions agree with TRBD1. Germline-derived CDR1 and CDR2 are SQVTM and ANQGSEA. V lost 6 bases, J lost 5 bases, and 7 bases stayed unmatched. The CDR3 totals 12 residues.

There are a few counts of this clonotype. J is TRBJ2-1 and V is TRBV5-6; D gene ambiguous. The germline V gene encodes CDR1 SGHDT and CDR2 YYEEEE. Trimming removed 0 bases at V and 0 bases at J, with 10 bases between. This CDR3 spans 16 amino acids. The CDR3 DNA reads TGTGCCAGCAGCTTGGGACTCGTGAGCTCCTACAATGAGCAGTTCTTC. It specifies CASSLGLVSSYNEQFF.

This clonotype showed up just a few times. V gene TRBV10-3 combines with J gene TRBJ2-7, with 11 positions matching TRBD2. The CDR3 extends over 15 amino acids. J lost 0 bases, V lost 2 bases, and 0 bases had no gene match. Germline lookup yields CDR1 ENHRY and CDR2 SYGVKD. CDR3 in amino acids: CAISEGTSGSYEQYF. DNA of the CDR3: TGTGCCATCAGTGAGGGGACTAGCGGCTCCTACGAGCAGTACTTC.

The chain's CDR3 is CATSRRAVDTQYF. The CDR3 DNA follows: TGTGCCACCAGCCGACGTGCTGTAGATACGCAGTATTTT. The V call is TRBV15, the J call TRBJ2-3; no reliable D call. The CDR3 runs to 13 residues. Germline CDR1 reads LNHNV; CDR2 reads YYDKDF (reference sequence). V dropped 5 bases and J dropped 5 bases, with 11 bases sitting between them.

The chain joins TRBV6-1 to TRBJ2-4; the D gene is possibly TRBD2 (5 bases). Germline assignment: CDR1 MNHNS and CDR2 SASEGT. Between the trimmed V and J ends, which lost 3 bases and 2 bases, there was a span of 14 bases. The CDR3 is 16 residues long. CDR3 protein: CASSDFQRDTKNIQYF. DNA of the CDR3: TGTGCCAGCAGTGATTTTCAGAGGGATACCAAAAACATTCAGTACTTC.

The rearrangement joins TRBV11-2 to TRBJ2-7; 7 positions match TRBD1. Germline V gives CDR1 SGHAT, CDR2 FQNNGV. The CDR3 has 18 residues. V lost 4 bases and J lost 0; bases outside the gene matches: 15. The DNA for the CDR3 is TGTGCCAGCAGCTCTTTTAGGAGGACAGGAAGAAGCTCCTACGAGCAGTACTTC. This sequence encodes CASSSFRRTGRSSYEQYF.

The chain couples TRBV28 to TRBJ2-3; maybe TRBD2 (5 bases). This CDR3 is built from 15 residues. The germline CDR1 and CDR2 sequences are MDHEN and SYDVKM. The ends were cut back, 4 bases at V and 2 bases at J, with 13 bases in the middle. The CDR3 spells CASSSRRRDTDTQYF. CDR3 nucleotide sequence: TGTGCCAGCAGTTCTCGGAGACGGGACACAGATACGCAGTATTTT. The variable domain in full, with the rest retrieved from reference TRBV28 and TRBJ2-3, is DVKVTQSSRYLVKRTGEKVFLECVQDMDHENMFWYRQDPGLGLRLIYFSYDVKMKEKGDIPEGYSVSREKKERFSLILESASTNQTSMYLCASSSRRRDTDTQYFGPGTRLTVL.

In DNA form, the CDR3 reads TGTGCCAGCAGCCAACTTTCTAGCCAGAGGTTTACCGGGGAGCTGTTTTTT. Its translation: CASSQLSSQRFTGELFF. The V and J genes are TRBV3-1 and TRBJ2-2; possible D gene TRBD2, 5 bases. This CDR3 has 17 amino acids. Trimming cost V 2 bases and J 5 bases, with 18 bases left between them. CDR1 and CDR2 (germline): LGHDT, YNNKEL (reference sequence).

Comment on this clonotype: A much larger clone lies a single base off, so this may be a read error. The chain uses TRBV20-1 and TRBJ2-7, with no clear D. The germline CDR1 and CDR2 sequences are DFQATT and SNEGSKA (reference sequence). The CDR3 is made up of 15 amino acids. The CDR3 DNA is TGCTGTGCTCCAACTTCCATCTTTAATCCCTACGAGCAGTACTTC. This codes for CCAPTSIFNPYEQYF.

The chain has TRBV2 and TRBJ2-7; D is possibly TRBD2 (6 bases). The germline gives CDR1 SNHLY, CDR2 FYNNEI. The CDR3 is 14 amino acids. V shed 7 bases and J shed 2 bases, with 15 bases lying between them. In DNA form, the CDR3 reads TGTGCCAGCAACCCACGGAGGGGCCCCTACGAGCAGTACTTC. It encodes CASNPRRGPYEQYF.

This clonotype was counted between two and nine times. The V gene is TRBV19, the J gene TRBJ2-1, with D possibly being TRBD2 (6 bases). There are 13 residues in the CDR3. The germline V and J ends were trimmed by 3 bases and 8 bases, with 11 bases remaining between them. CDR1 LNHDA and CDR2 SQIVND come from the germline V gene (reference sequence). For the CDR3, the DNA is TGTGCCAGTAGTATTGGGGGAGGCGATGAGCAGTTCTTC. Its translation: CASSIGGGDEQFF.

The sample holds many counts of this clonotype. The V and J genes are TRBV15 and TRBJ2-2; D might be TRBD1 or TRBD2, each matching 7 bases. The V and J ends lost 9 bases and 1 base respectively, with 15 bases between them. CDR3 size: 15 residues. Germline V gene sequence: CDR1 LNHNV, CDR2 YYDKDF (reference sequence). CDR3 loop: CATKRDRLNTGELFF. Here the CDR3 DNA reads TGTGCCACTAAGCGGGACAGATTGAACACCGGGGAGCTGTTTTTT.

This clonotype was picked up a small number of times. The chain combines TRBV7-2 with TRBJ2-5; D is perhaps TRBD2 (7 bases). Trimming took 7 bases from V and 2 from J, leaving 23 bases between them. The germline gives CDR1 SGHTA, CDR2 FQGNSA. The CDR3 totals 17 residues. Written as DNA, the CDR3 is TGTGCCAGCACCTTTAGGGGTGGGGGGGCATCGCAAGAGACCCAGTACTTC. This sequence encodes CASTFRGGGASQETQYF. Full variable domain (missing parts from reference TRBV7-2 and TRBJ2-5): GAGVSQSPSNKVTEKGKDVELRCDPISGHTALYWYRQSLGQGLEFLIYFQGNSAPDKSGLPSDRFSAERTGGSVSTLTIQRTQQEDSAVYLCASTFRGGGASQETQYFGPGTRLLVL.

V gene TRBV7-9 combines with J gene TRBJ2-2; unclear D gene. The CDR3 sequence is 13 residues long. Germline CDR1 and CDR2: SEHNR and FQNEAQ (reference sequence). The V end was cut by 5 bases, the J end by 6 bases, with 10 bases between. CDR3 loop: CASSPPGAGELFF. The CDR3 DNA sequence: TGTGCCAGCAGCCCCCCGGGTGCCGGGGAGCTGTTTTTT. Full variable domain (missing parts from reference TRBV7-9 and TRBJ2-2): DTGVSQNPRHKITKRGQNVTFRCDPISEHNRLYWYRQTLGQGPEFLTYFQNEAQLEKSRLLSDRFSAERPKGSFSTLEIQRTEQGDSAMYLCASSPPGAGELFFGEGSRLTVL.

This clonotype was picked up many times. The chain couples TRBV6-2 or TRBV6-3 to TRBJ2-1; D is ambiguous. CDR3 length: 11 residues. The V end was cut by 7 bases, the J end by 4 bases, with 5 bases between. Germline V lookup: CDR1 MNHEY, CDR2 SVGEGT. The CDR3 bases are TGTGCCAGCACGAGTTACAATGAGCAGTTCTTC. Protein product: CASTSYNEQFF.

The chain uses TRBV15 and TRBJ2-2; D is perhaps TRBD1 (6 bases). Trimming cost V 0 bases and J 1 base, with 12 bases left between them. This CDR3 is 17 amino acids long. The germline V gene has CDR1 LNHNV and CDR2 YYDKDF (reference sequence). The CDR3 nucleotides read TGTGCCACCAGCAGAGATGCGCAGGGGCTGAACACCGGGGAGCTGTTTTTT. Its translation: CATSRDAQGLNTGELFF.

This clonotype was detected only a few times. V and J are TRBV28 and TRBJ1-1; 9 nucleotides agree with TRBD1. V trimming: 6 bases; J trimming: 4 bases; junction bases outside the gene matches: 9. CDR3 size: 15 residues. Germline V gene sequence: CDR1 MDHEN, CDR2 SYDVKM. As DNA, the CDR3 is TGTGCCAGCAGGAAACCAGGACAGGGGAGCACTGAAGCTTTCTTT. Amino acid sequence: CASRKPGQGSTEAFF.

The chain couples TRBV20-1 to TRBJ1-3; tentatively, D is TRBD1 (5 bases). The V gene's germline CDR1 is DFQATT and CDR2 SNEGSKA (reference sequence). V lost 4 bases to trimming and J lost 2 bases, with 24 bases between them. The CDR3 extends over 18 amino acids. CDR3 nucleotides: TGCAGTGCTACCAAAGGAGCGGGACTTCCAACTGCTGGAAACACCATATATTTT. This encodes CSATKGAGLPTAGNTIYF.

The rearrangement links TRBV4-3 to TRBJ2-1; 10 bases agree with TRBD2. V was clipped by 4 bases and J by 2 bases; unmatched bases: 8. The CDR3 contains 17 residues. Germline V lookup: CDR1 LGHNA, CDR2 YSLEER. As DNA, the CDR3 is TGCGCCAGCAGCCGCGAGCGGGGGGGCCTACCCTACAATGAGCAGTTCTTC. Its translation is CASSRERGGLPYNEQFF.

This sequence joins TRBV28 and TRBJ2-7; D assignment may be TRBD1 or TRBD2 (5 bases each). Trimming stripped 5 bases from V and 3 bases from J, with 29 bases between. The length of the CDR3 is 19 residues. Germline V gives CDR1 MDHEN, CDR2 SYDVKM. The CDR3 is CASSLLGRARGLGYYEQYF. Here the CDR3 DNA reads TGTGCCAGCAGTCTCCTGGGAAGGGCCCGGGGCTTAGGGTACTACGAGCAGTACTTC.